This TCR beta chain is from a study of lymphopenia after photon versus proton radiotherapy. This table comes from immunoSEQ multiplex PCR, and its TCRdb copy is limited to in-frame clones, with some not included. The table has some 30,000 clones, approximately 88% seen once. Looked up from germline, CDR1 is SEHNR and CDR2 is FQNEAQ (reference sequence). The CDR3 is 14 amino acids. Trimming stripped 2 bases from V and 2 bases from J, with 9 bases between. The sample here was peripheral blood, taken from a patient treated with proton-based radiotherapy. The origin of this receptor is a woman aged 55-69 years with cholangiocarcinoma. Some clones in this sample may be carry-over from other donors' samples. This sequence joins TRBV7-9 and TRBJ2-5; possible D gene TRBD1, 5 bases. The CDR3 nucleotides are TGTGCCAGCAGCTTACCGACAGAACAAGAGACCCAGTACTTC. This gives the protein CASSLPTEQETQYF.